This T cell receptor (beta chain) was recovered during a study of post-analysis software for immune sequencing data. General study points: Those samples that were prepared in the same batch co-clustered strongly by F measure. There was significantly lower normalized Chao1 diversity in multiple sclerosis patients than in controls.

cDNA libraries of TCR beta carried unique molecular identifiers. The source material, 1 to 10 million T cells, gave rise to 400,000 to 550,000 cDNA molecules. In TCRdb, the PCR reads were re-called with MiXCR into one record per CDR3 protein. The data hold about half a million distinct CDR3 sequences, with around a third observed a single time. On this clonotype itself: Its antigen is unknown.

Sequenced input: blood. The source of this sequence is a girl aged 2 to 17 with multiple sclerosis.

The CDR3 is CASSSFGTGGTVGYTF. The CDR3 DNA reads TGTGCCAGCAGTTCCTTCGGCACAGGGGGGACAGTCGGCTACACCTTC. This sequence joins TRBV12-3 or TRBV12-4 and TRBJ1-2; 8 bases are a match to TRBD1. Trimming took 4 bases from V and 8 from J; bases not matched to a gene: 15. CDR3 length: 16 amino acids.